These T cell receptor beta chains were read from a single sample in a study of blood T cell repertoires in COVID-19. Sequencing used immunoSEQ multiplex PCR; TCRdb keeps in-frame clones, though not all of them. In the table there are some 120,000 clones, about 79% of which are singletons. Sequencing was done on a sample of peripheral blood. The origin of the receptors is a woman in her 50s with acute or convalescent COVID-19. Both conserved end residues are part of each CDR3. A D gene is named only where the DNA matches it firmly. Size tells how often a clone was seen (once, few, many) or the class of an expanded clone, and some rows leave it out.

NA	TRBV5-5	TRBJ1-2	TRBD1	CASSASTGHGYGYTF	TGTGCCAGCAGCGCCTCGACAGGGCATGGGTATGGCTACACCTTC
NA	TRBV21-1	TRBJ1-1	NA	CARWGQSNTEAFF	TGTGCCCGCTGGGGCCAGTCCAACACTGAAGCTTTCTTT
NA	TRBV4-1	TRBJ2-1	TRBD2	CASSQESGGKVEQFF	TGCGCCAGCAGCCAAGAAAGCGGGGGGAAAGTTGAGCAGTTCTTC
NA	TRBV14	TRBJ2-7	NA	CASSQDRGSYEQYF	TGTGCCAGCAGCCAAGACAGGGGTTCCTACGAGCAGTACTTC
NA	TRBV2	TRBJ1-1	NA	CASSEGLKVNTEAFF	TGTGCCAGCAGTGAAGGACTGAAAGTGAACACTGAAGCTTTCTTT
NA	TRBV7-3	TRBJ2-2	NA	CASSSDSASTGELFF	TGTGCCAGCAGCTCCGACAGCGCAAGTACCGGGGAGCTGTTTTTT
NA	TRBV29-1	TRBJ2-7	TRBD2	CSVVAGGPNEQYF	TGCAGCGTTGTAGCGGGGGGGCCGAACGAGCAGTACTTC
NA	TRBV24-1	TRBJ1-1	TRBD1	CATSWDRGPPIAFF	TGTGCCACCAGCTGGGACAGGGGGCCTCCAATAGCTTTCTTT
NA	TRBV6-5	TRBJ2-7	TRBD1	CASSPSGQGSYEQYF	TGTGCCAGCTCCCCTTCGGGACAGGGGTCCTACGAGCAGTACTTC
NA	TRBV19	TRBJ1-5	NA	CASSIGGSEQPQHF	TGTGCCAGTAGTATAGGAGGGTCTGAGCAGCCCCAGCATTTT
NA	TRBV11-2	TRBJ2-1	NA	CASSLDMSRWQFF	TGTGCCAGCAGCTTAGATATGTCGCGATGGCAGTTCTTC
NA	TRBV29-1	TRBJ1-2	NA	CSVRVWNYGYTF	TGCAGCGTCCGAGTCTGGAACTATGGCTACACCTTC
NA	TRBV6-5	TRBJ1-3	NA	CASSRTQGGGNTIYF	TGTGCCAGCAGCCGGACGCAGGGAGGTGGAAACACCATATATTTT
NA	TRBV5-6	TRBJ1-2	TRBD1	CASSTLRDRVERYGYTF	TGTGCCAGCAGCACACTCCGGGACAGGGTGGAGAGATATGGCTACACCTTC
NA	TRBV24-1	TRBJ2-2	TRBD1	CATSDRDRGPGELFF	TGTGCCACCAGTGACCGGGACAGGGGGCCCGGGGAGCTGTTTTTT
NA	TRBV27	TRBJ2-7	NA	CASRENYEQYF	TGTGCCAGCAGAGAGAACTACGAGCAGTACTTC
NA	TRBV7-9	TRBJ1-5	NA	CASSRDSHSNQPQHF	TGTGCCAGCAGCCGTGACAGCCATAGCAATCAGCCCCAGCATTTT
once	TRBV2	TRBJ1-6	NA	CASSVSGSPLHF	TGTGCCAGCAGTGTTTCGGGTTCACCCCTCCACTTT
few	TRBV12-3/TRBV12-4	TRBJ1-1	NA	CASSLAGDTEAFF	TGTGCCAGCAGTTTGGCCGGGGACACTGAAGCTTTCTTT
NA	TRBV6-5	TRBJ1-1	TRBD1	CASSKGQGTTEAFF	TGTGCCAGCAGTAAGGGACAGGGGACCACTGAAGCTTTCTTT
few	TRBV10-3	TRBJ2-7	NA	CAISESGSAYEQYF	TGTGCCATCAGTGAGTCTGGCTCAGCCTACGAGCAGTACTTC
NA	TRBV30	TRBJ1-1	NA	CAWSVNRVTEAFF	TGTGCCTGGAGTGTGAACAGGGTGACTGAAGCTTTCTTT
NA	TRBV5-1	TRBJ2-1	TRBD2	CASSLDGTSGYNEQFF	TGCGCCAGCAGCTTGGACGGGACTAGCGGTTACAATGAGCAGTTCTTC
once	TRBV5-6	TRBJ1-2	TRBD1	CASSLDRRGQQGYTF	TGTGCCAGCAGCTTGGATCGCAGGGGGCAGCAAGGCTACACCTTC
NA	TRBV24-1	TRBJ2-6	TRBD1	CATGTGSGANVLTF	TGTGCCACCGGGACAGGGTCTGGGGCCAACGTCCTGACTTTC
NA	TRBV19	TRBJ2-3	TRBD2	CASSWAGETDTQYF	TGTGCCAGTAGTTGGGCGGGGGAAACAGATACGCAGTATTTT